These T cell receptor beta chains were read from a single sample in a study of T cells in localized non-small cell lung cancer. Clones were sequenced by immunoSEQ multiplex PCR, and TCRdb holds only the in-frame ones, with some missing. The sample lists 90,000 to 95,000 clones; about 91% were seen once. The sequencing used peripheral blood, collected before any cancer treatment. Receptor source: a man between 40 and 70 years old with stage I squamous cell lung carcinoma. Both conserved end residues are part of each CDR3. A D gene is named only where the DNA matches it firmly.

DNA: TGTGCCAGTAGTATAGGACAGGGGGCGCATAGGAACTATGGCTACACCTTC
CDR3: CASSIGQGAHRNYGYTF
V: TRBV19
J: TRBJ1-2
D: TRBD1

DNA: TGTGCCAGTAGTATAGGGCCCGGACTCACCGGGGAGCTGTTTTTT
CDR3: CASSIGPGLTGELFF
V: TRBV19
J: TRBJ2-2
D: -

DNA: TGCGCCAGCAGCCAAGATCGAAGGGTGCAGCCCCAGCATTTT
CDR3: CASSQDRRVQPQHF
V: TRBV4-3
J: TRBJ1-5
D: -

DNA: TGCGCCAGCAGCACACCCCCGCAAGAGACCCAGTACTTC
CDR3: CASSTPPQETQYF
V: TRBV5-1
J: TRBJ2-5
D: -

DNA: TGTGCCAGCAGCTCTTCGGGCAGCAGGATAAACTACGAGCAGTACTTC
CDR3: CASSSSGSRINYEQYF
V: TRBV5-5
J: TRBJ2-7
D: -

DNA: TGTGCCAGCAGTGAATACAAGGGACTTACCTACGAGCAGTACTTC
CDR3: CASSEYKGLTYEQYF
V: TRBV2
J: TRBJ2-7
D: -

DNA: TGTGCCAGCAGCGTAGGTGGACAGGGTGCTGAAAAACTGTTTTTT
CDR3: CASSVGGQGAEKLFF
V: TRBV28
J: TRBJ1-4
D: TRBD1

DNA: TGCGCCAGCAGCTTAAGCAGCGTGTTAACTGAAGCTTTCTTT
CDR3: CASSLSSVLTEAFF
V: TRBV5-1
J: TRBJ1-1
D: -

DNA: TGCGCCAGCAGCTCGGGAGCTGGAAACACCATATATTTT
CDR3: CASSSGAGNTIYF
V: TRBV5-1
J: TRBJ1-3
D: -

DNA: TGCAGCGTTGCGGAGACAAGCAGCACAGATACGCAGTATTTT
CDR3: CSVAETSSTDTQYF
V: TRBV29-1
J: TRBJ2-3
D: -

DNA: TGTGCCAGCAGTGAACACCAGCGGGAACTCTACGAGCAGTACTTC
CDR3: CASSEHQRELYEQYF
V: TRBV2
J: TRBJ2-7
D: TRBD2

DNA: TGTGCCAGCAGAACCGGGACAGGGGGCACTGAAGCTTTCTTT
CDR3: CASRTGTGGTEAFF
V: TRBV7-9
J: TRBJ1-1
D: TRBD1

DNA: TGTGCCAGCAGGAGACTAGCGCGGATCTACAATGAGCAGTTCTTC
CDR3: CASRRLARIYNEQFF
V: TRBV6-5
J: TRBJ2-1
D: TRBD2

DNA: TGTGCCACCAGCAGAGGGGGGGCCGATGGCTACACCTTC
CDR3: CATSRGGADGYTF
V: TRBV15
J: TRBJ1-2
D: -

DNA: TGTGCCAGCAGTCCGAAGGGGTCTTCCTACAATGAGCAGTTCTTC
CDR3: CASSPKGSSYNEQFF
V: TRBV27
J: TRBJ2-1
D: -

DNA: TGTGCCAGCAGTGAAACCTCCTACGAGCAGTACTTC
CDR3: CASSETSYEQYF
V: TRBV6-1
J: TRBJ2-7
D: -

DNA: TGTGCCAGCAGCGGAGCGGCCTACAATGAGCAGTTCTTC
CDR3: CASSGAAYNEQFF
V: TRBV7-9
J: TRBJ2-1
D: -

DNA: TGTGCCAGCTCGTCAGGGGGGTTATTAGCCCTCCACTTT
CDR3: CASSSGGLLALHF
V: TRBV18
J: TRBJ1-6
D: TRBD1

DNA: TGTGCCACCAGCAGAGAAGCTGGGACAGTCTATGGCTACACCTTC
CDR3: CATSREAGTVYGYTF
V: TRBV15
J: TRBJ1-2
D: TRBD1

DNA: TGTGCCAGCAGCCTGTATCCCTTGACAGCGAACACTGAAGCTTTCTTT
CDR3: CASSLYPLTANTEAFF
V: TRBV4-2
J: TRBJ1-1
D: -

DNA: TGTGCCAGCAGCTTAGCGGCCGGGACAGGGGACCAAGAGACCCAGTACTTC
CDR3: CASSLAAGTGDQETQYF
V: TRBV7-9
J: TRBJ2-5
D: TRBD1

DNA: TGCGCCAGCAGTGACGCGGGGGGGTCCTACAATGAGCAGTTCTTC
CDR3: CASSDAGGSYNEQFF
V: TRBV10-1
J: TRBJ2-1
D: TRBD2

DNA: TGTGCCAGCAGGACGGCCGGATGGGATCAGCCCCAGCATTTT
CDR3: CASRTAGWDQPQHF
V: TRBV28
J: TRBJ1-5
D: -

DNA: TGCGCCAGCAGCTCTCCCGGGACCGACTTTACCTACGAGCAGTACTTC
CDR3: CASSSPGTDFTYEQYF
V: TRBV5-1
J: TRBJ2-7
D: -

DNA: TGTGCCAGCAGCTTGTGGGGGGGCGTCGATACGCAGTATTTT
CDR3: CASSLWGGVDTQYF
V: TRBV5-6
J: TRBJ2-3
D: -

DNA: TGTGCCAGCGCCACCCAAAAGAACACTGAAGCTTTCTTT
CDR3: CASATQKNTEAFF
V: TRBV6-1
J: TRBJ1-1
D: -

DNA: TGTGCCAGCAGCTTTACTGGGCAGACTGAAGCTTTCTTT
CDR3: CASSFTGQTEAFF
V: TRBV5-5
J: TRBJ1-1
D: -

DNA: TGCGCCAGCAGCTTGGAGTCAACAGCTAACTATGGCTACACCTTC
CDR3: CASSLESTANYGYTF
V: TRBV5-1
J: TRBJ1-2
D: -

DNA: TGCGCCAGCTCTCAACAGGGCAATGGGGGCACTGAAGCTTTCTTT
CDR3: CASSQQGNGGTEAFF
V: TRBV5-1
J: TRBJ1-1
D: -